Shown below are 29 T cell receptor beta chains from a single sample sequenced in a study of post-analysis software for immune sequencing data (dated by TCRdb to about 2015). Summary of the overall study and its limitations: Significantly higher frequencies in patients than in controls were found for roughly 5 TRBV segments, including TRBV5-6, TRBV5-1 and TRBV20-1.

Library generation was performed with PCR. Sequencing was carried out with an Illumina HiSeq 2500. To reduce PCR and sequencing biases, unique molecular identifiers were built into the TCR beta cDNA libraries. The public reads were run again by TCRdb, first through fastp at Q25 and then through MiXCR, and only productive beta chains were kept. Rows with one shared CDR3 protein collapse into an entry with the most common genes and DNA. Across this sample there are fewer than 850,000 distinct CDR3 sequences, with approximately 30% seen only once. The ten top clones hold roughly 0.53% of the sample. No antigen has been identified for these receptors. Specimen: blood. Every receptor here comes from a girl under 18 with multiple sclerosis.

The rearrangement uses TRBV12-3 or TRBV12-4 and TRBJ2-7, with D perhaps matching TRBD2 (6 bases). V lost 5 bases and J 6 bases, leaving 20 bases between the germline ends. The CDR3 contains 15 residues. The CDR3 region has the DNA TGTGCCAGCAGTCCGGCCGGGACGGGGGTCCGCGAGCAGTACTTC. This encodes CASSPAGTGVREQYF.

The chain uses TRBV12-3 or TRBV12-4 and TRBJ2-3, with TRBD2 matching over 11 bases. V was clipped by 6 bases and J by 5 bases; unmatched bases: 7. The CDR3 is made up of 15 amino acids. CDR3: CASRGISGRGDTQYF. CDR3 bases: TGTGCCAGCAGGGGCATTAGCGGGAGGGGAGATACGCAGTATTTT.

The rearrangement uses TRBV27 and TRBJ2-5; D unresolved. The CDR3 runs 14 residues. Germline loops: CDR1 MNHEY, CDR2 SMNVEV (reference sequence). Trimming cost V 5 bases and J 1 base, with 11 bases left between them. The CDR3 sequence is CASSSQSAQETQYF. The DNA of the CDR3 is TGTGCCAGCAGTAGTCAGTCAGCCCAAGAGACCCAGTACTTC.

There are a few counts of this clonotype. The CDR3 coding sequence is TGCAGTGCTAGAGCACGGACAGACTATGGCTACACCTTC. Amino acid sequence: CSARARTDYGYTF. The chain recombines TRBV20-1 with TRBJ1-2; the D gene is possibly TRBD1 (6 bases). CDR1 is DFQATT and CDR2 is SNEGSKA in the germline V gene (reference sequence). The CDR3 has 13 residues. The V end was cut by 1 base, the J end by 3 bases, with 9 bases between.

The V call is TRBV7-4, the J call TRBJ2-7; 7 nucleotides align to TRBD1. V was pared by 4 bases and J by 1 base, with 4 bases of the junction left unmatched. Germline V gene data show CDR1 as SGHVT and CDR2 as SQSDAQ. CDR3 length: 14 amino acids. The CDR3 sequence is CASSYIQGSYEQYF. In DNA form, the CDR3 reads TGTGCCAGCAGCTATATACAGGGGTCCTACGAGCAGTACTTC.

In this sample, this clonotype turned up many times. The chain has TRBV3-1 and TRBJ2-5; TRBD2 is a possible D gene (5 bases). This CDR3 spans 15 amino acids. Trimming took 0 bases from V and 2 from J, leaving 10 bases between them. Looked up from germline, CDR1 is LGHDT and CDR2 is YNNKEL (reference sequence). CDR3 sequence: CASSQDLGLQETQYF. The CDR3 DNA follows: TGTGCCAGCAGCCAAGATCTAGGACTGCAAGAGACCCAGTACTTC.

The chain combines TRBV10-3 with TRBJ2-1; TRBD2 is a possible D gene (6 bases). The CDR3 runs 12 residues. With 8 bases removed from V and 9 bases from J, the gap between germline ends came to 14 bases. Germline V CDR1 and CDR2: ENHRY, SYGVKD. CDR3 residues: CAIDVSGGEQFF. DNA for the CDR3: TGTGCCATCGACGTGTCCGGGGGTGAGCAGTTCTTC.

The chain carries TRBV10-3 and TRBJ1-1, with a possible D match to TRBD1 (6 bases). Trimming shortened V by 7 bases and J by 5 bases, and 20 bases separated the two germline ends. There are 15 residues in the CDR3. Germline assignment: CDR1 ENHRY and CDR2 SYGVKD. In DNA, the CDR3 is TGTGCCATCAACGTCTCCGACAGGCGGGGAACTGAAGCTTTCTTT. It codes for CAINVSDRRGTEAFF.

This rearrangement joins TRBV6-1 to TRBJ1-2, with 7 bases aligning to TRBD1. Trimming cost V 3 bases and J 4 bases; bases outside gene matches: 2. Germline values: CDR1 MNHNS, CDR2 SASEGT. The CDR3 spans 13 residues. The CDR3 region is CASSEAGGYGYTF. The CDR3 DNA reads TGTGCCAGCAGTGAGGCAGGGGGCTATGGCTACACCTTC.

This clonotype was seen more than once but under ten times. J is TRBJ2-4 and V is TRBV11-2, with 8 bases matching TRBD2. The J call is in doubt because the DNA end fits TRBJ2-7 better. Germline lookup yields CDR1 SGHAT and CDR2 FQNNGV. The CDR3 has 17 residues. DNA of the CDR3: TGTGCCAGCAGCTTAGATAGGTGGAAGCGGGAGTGGTACGAGCAGTACTTC. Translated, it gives CASSLDRWKREWYEQYF.

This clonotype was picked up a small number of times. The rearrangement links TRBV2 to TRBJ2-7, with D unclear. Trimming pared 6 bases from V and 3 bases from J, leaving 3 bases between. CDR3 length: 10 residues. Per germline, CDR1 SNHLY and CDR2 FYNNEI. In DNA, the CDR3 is TGTGCCAGCAGGTTCTACGAGCAGTACTTC. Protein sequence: CASRFYEQYF.

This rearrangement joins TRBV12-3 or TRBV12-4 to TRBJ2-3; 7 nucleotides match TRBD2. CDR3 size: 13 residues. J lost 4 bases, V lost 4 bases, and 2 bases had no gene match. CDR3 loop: CASSCGRSDTQYF. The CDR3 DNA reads TGTGCCAGCAGTTGCGGGAGATCAGATACGCAGTATTTT.

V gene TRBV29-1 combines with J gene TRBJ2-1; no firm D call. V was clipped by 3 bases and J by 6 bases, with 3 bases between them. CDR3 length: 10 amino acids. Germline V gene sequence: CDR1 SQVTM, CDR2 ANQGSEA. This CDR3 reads CSVDTNEQFF. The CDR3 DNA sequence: TGCAGCGTTGACACCAATGAGCAGTTCTTC.

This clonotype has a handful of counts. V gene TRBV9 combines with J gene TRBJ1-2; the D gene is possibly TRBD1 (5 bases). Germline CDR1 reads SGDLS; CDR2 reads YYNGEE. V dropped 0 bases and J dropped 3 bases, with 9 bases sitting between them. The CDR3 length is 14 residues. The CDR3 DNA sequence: TGTGCCAGCAGCGTAGGGTGGGGGGACTATGGCTACACCTTC. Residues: CASSVGWGDYGYTF.

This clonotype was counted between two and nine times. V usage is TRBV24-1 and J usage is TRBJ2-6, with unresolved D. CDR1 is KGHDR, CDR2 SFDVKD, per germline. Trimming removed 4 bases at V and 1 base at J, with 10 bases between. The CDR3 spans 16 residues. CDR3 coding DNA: TGTGCCACCAGTGAGAGACGCATTTCTGGGGCCAACGTCCTGACTTTC. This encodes CATSERRISGANVLTF.

The CDR3 spells CASSRGQIGNQPQHF. As DNA, the CDR3 is TGTGCCAGCAGTAGGGGACAGATAGGAAATCAGCCCCAGCATTTT. The chain has TRBV2 and TRBJ1-5, with TRBD1 identical over 7 bases. J was trimmed by 4 bases and V by 5 bases; bases with no gene match: 8. CDR3 size: 15 residues. Germline V gene sequence: CDR1 SNHLY, CDR2 FYNNEI.

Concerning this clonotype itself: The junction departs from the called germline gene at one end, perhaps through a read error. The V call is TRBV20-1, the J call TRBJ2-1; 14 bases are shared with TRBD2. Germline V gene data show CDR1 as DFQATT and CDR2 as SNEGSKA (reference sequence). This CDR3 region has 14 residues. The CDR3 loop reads CSVAETSGGAERFF. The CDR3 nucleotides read TGCAGTGTTGCGGAGACTAGCGGGGGGGCTGAGCGGTTCTTC.

CDR3 amino acids: CSVGRSDPPDTQYF. Here the CDR3 DNA reads TGCAGCGTTGGTCGGTCGGACCCCCCAGATACGCAGTATTTT. The chain is built from TRBV29-1 and TRBJ2-3; no firm D call. V lost 4 bases, J lost 4 bases, and 15 bases lay in between. The length of the CDR3 is 14 residues. Germline loops: CDR1 SQVTM, CDR2 ANQGSEA.

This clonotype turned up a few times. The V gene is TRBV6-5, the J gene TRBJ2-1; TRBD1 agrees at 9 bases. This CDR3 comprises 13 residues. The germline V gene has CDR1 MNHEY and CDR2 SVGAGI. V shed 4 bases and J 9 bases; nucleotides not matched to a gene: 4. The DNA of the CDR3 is TGTGCCAGCAGTTTAGGACAGGGGTTTGAGCAGTTCTTC. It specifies CASSLGQGFEQFF.

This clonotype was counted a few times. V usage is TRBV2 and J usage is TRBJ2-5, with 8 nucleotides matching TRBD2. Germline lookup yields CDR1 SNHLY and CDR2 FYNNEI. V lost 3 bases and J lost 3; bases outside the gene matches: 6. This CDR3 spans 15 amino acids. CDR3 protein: CASSDSGSLEETQYF. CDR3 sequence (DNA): TGTGCCAGCAGTGACAGCGGGAGTTTAGAAGAGACCCAGTACTTC. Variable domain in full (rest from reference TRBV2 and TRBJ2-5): EPEVTQTPSHQVTQMGQEVILRCVPISNHLYFYWYRQILGQKVEFLVSFYNNEISEKSEIFDDQFSVERPDGSNFTLKIRSTKLEDSAMYFCASSDSGSLEETQYFGPGTRLLVL.

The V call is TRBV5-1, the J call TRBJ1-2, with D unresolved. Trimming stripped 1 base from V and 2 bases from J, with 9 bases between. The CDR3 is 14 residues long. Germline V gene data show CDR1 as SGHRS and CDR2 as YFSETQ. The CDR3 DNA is TGCGCCAGCAGCTTGTCTTTTCGGAACTATGGCTACACCTTC. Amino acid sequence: CASSLSFRNYGYTF. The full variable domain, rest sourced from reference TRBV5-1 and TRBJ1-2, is KAGVTQTPRYLIKTRGQQVTLSCSPISGHRSVSWYQQTPGQGLQFLFEYFSETQRNKGNFPGRFSGRQFSNSRSEMNVSTLELGDSALYLCASSLSFRNYGYTFGSGTRLTVV.

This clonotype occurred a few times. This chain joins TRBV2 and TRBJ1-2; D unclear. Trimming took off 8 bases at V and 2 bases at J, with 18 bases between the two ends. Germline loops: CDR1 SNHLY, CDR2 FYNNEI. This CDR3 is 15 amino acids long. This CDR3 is CASGEEPRINYGYTF. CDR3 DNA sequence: TGTGCCAGCGGAGAGGAACCACGGATAAACTATGGCTACACCTTC. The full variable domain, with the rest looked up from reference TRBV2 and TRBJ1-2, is EPEVTQTPSHQVTQMGQEVILRCVPISNHLYFYWYRQILGQKVEFLVSFYNNEISEKSEIFDDQFSVERPDGSNFTLKIRSTKLEDSAMYFCASGEEPRINYGYTFGSGTRLTVV.

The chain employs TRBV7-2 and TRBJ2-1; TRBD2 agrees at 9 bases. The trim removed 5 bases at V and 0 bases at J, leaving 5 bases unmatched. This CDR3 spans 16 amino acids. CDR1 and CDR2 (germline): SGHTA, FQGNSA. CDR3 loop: CASSIRAGGSYNEQFF. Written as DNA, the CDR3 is TGTGCCAGCAGCATCAGAGCGGGAGGCTCCTACAATGAGCAGTTCTTC.

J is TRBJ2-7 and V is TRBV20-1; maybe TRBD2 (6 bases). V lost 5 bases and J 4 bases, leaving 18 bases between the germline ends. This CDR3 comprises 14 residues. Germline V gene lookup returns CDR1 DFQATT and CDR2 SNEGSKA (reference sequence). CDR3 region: CSAGVVGSIYEQYF. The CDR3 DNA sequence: TGCAGTGCTGGGGTAGTCGGGAGTATTTACGAGCAGTACTTC.

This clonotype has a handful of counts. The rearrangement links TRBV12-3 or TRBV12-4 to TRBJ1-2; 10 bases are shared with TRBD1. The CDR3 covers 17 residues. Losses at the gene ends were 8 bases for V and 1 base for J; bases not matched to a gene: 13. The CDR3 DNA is TGTGCCAGCCGGAACCTGACGGACAGGGGGAGTAACTATGGCTACACCTTC. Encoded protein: CASRNLTDRGSNYGYTF.

The CDR3 sequence is CSASPALASLTDTQYF. The CDR3 nucleotides are TGCAGTGCTAGCCCCGCACTAGCGAGCCTCACAGATACGCAGTATTTT. This rearrangement joins TRBV20-1 to TRBJ2-3, with TRBD2 matching 7 bases. J gave up 2 bases and V 3 bases, and 11 bases lay outside the gene matches. Germline-derived CDR1 and CDR2 are DFQATT and SNEGSKA (reference sequence). The CDR3 is made up of 16 amino acids.

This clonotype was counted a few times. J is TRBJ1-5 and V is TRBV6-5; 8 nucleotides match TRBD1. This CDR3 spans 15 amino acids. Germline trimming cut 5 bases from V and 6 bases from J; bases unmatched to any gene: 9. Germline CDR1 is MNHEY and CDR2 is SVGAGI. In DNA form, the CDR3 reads TGTGCCAGCAGTAGGACAGGGAACGGGTTTCAGCCCCAGCATTTT. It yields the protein CASSRTGNGFQPQHF.

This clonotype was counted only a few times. The CDR3 sequence is CSAMTGANEKLFF. The CDR3 nucleotides read TGCAGCGCCATGACGGGGGCTAATGAAAAACTGTTTTTT. V gene TRBV29-1 combines with J gene TRBJ1-4; TRBD1 is a possible D gene (5 bases). CDR1 is SQVTM, CDR2 ANQGSEA, per germline. This CDR3 region has 13 residues. V lost 7 bases and J 3 bases, leaving 12 bases between the germline ends.

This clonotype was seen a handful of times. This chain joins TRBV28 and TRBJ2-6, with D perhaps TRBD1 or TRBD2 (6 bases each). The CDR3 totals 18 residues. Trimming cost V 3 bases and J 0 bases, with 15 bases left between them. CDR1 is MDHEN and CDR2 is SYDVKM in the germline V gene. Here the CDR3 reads CASSFLGGPSSGANVLTF. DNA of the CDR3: TGTGCCAGCAGTTTCTTAGGGGGGCCCAGCTCTGGGGCCAACGTCCTGACTTTC.